The 17 T cell receptor beta chains listed next were all sequenced from one sample in a study of regulatory T cells in long-lasting Graves disease. HTBI primers from iRepertoire and Arm-PCR of CDR3 regions yielded the TCR beta libraries. TCRdb passed the multiplex PCR reads through MiXCR, listing each CDR3 protein once. The data show about 660,000 distinct CDR3 sequences, around 30% seen once. Indicated time point: persistent/refractory GD, antithyroid drugs over 5 years with positive TRAb. Following extraction of RNA from PBMCs, that RNA was used to make the TCR library. This sample comprised peripheral blood mononuclear cells (PBMCs), obtained when the disease was refractory, from a patient treated with antithyroid drugs. These TCRs come from a female donor with Graves disease.

The chain has TRBV6-1 and TRBJ1-6; the match to TRBD1 covers 11 bases. The CDR3 runs 15 residues. Trimming took 6 bases from V and 7 from J; bases not matched to a gene: 5. The V gene's germline CDR1 is MNHNS and CDR2 SASEGT. This CDR3 is CASRTGTGGNSPLHF. The CDR3 DNA reads TGTGCCAGCAGAACCGGGACAGGGGGGAATTCACCCCTCCACTTT.

This clonotype was counted between two and nine times. The chain joins TRBV6-9 to TRBJ1-2, with TRBD1 matching 8 bases. Trimming took 3 bases from V and 4 from J; bases not matched to a gene: 10. CDR1 MNHGY and CDR2 SVAAGI come from the germline V gene. The CDR3 covers 16 residues. The CDR3 sequence: CASSYSGQGPVYGYTF. In nucleotides, the CDR3 is TGTGCCAGCAGTTACTCTGGACAGGGCCCCGTCTATGGCTACACCTTC.

This clonotype was detected only a few times. This sequence joins TRBV19 and TRBJ1-5; D possibly corresponds to TRBD1 (5 bases). The CDR3 spans 15 residues. Looked up from germline, CDR1 is LNHDA and CDR2 is SQIVND (reference sequence). Deletions cut 4 bases from V and 2 bases from J, with 12 bases between. CDR3 DNA: TGTGCCAGTAGTACTCCACTGGGGGGCAATCAGCCCCAGCATTTT. Protein: CASSTPLGGNQPQHF.

This chain connects TRBV7-2 to TRBJ1-1; D perhaps matches TRBD1 (5 bases). Trimming removed 7 bases at V and 4 bases at J, with 16 bases between. CDR1 and CDR2 from the germline V gene are SGHTA and FQGNSA. The CDR3 has 14 residues. The chain's CDR3 is CASNKFAGSTEAFF. DNA of the CDR3: TGTGCCAGCAACAAATTCGCAGGGAGCACTGAAGCTTTCTTT.

CDR3 in amino acids: CSARAGTGVFTGTNSPLHF. CDR3 sequence (DNA): TGCAGTGCTAGAGCCGGGACAGGGGTTTTCACGGGCACTAATTCACCCCTCCACTTT. The rearrangement links TRBV20-1 to TRBJ1-6; TRBD1 aligns across 10 bases. J lost 6 bases, V lost 1 base, and 15 bases had no gene match. There are 19 residues in the CDR3. CDR1 is DFQATT and CDR2 is SNEGSKA in the germline V gene (reference sequence).

This clonotype occurred a few times. V is TRBV12-3 or TRBV12-4 and J is TRBJ2-3; D might be TRBD1 (6 bases). CDR3 size: 13 residues. The V and J ends lost 5 bases and 2 bases respectively, with 8 bases between them. CDR3 nucleotide sequence: TGTGCCAGCAGTCGGGACAACACAGATACGCAGTATTTT. It yields the protein CASSRDNTDTQYF.

This chain joins TRBV5-5 and TRBJ2-5, with D unclear. CDR3 length: 16 residues. V lost 0 bases to trimming and J lost 3 bases, with 15 bases between them. The germline V gene encodes CDR1 SGHKS and CDR2 YYEKEE (reference sequence). The CDR3 nucleotides read TGTGCCAGCAGCTTGGAAGCCCAGAGGCCTAAAGAGACCCAGTACTTC. Residues: CASSLEAQRPKETQYF. Complete variable domain (other parts from reference TRBV5-5 and TRBJ2-5): DAGVTQSPTHLIKTRGQQVTLRCSPISGHKSVSWYQQVLGQGPQFIFQYYEKEERGRGNFPDRFSARQFPNYSSELNVNALLLGDSALYLCASSLEAQRPKETQYFGPGTRLLVL.

This clonotype was observed many times. The chain recombines TRBV11-2 with TRBJ1-1; D possibly corresponds to TRBD1 (5 bases). V lost 5 bases to trimming and J lost 3 bases, with 10 bases between them. CDR3 length: 13 amino acids. The germline V gene encodes CDR1 SGHAT and CDR2 FQNNGV. The CDR3 DNA follows: TGTGCCAGCAGCAGGGTGGGGGACACTGAAGCTTTCTTT. This translates into CASSRVGDTEAFF.

As DNA, the CDR3 is TGTGCCAGCAGTGATACTAGTTCGCAGACCCAGTACTTC. It codes for CASSDTSSQTQYF. The chain uses TRBV12-3 or TRBV12-4 and TRBJ2-5; D possibly corresponds to TRBD2 (5 bases). Trimming removed 5 bases from V and 6 bases from J, with 13 bases in between. CDR3 length: 13 residues.

The table lists this clonotype with a few counts. The chain links TRBV5-1 to TRBJ2-7, with TRBD1 as a possible D gene (6 bases). Germline CDR1 reads SGHRS; CDR2 reads YFSETQ. The CDR3 is made up of 14 amino acids. Trimming shortened V by 4 bases and J by 5 bases, and 16 bases separated the two germline ends. CDR3 residues: CASSRSQGWNEQYF. CDR3 DNA sequence: TGCGCCAGCAGCCGTAGCCAGGGGTGGAACGAGCAGTACTTC.

The chain uses TRBV19 and TRBJ1-2, with TRBD1 matching 12 bases. CDR1 is LNHDA and CDR2 is SQIVND in the germline V gene (reference sequence). The CDR3 is 14 residues long. The ends lost 7 bases at V and 4 bases at J; junction bases unmatched: 4. The CDR3 DNA sequence: TGTGCCAGTAACTCGGGACAGGGGGCCTATGGCTACACCTTC. As protein: CASNSGQGAYGYTF.

The chain combines TRBV11-2 with TRBJ2-7; 8 bases agree with TRBD1. From germline, CDR1 is SGHAT and CDR2 FQNNGV. CDR3 length: 15 amino acids. The V gene end was trimmed by 2 bases and the J gene end by 2 bases; junction bases not matched to a gene: 5. Here the CDR3 DNA reads TGTGCCAGCAGCTTAACGCGACAGGGGACCTACGAGCAGTACTTC. It codes for CASSLTRQGTYEQYF.

This chain links TRBV9 with TRBJ2-6; no reliable D call. The CDR3 runs to 15 residues. The V end was cut by 0 bases, the J end by 0 bases, with 4 bases between. The V gene's germline CDR1 is SGDLS and CDR2 YYNGEE. The CDR3 region is CASSVAYSGANVLTF. The CDR3 nucleotides are TGTGCCAGCAGCGTAGCCTACTCTGGGGCCAACGTCCTGACTTTC.

This rearrangement joins TRBV12-3 or TRBV12-4 to TRBJ2-3; 15 bases match TRBD2. Germline trimming cut 6 bases from V and 6 bases from J; bases unmatched to any gene: 13. This CDR3 has 18 residues. The DNA of the CDR3 is TGTGCCAGCAGCCGTGGACTAGCGGGAGGGCCTCTAGCGGATACGCAGTATTTT. It codes for CASSRGLAGGPLADTQYF.

The J gene is TRBJ1-1, the V gene TRBV6-1, with a possible D match to TRBD1 (5 bases). Trimming removed 7 bases from V and 0 bases from J, with 15 bases in between. This CDR3 has 15 amino acids. Germline V CDR1 and CDR2: MNHNS, SASEGT. The CDR3 is CASIYPGTMNTEAFF. CDR3 DNA: TGTGCCAGCATCTACCCCGGGACCATGAACACTGAAGCTTTCTTT.

The J gene is TRBJ1-1, the V gene TRBV7-3; D is ambiguous. Germline V CDR1 and CDR2: SGHTA, FQGTGA. With 4 bases removed from V and 1 base from J, the gap between germline ends came to 7 bases. The CDR3 is made up of 13 amino acids. CDR3 sequence reads: CASSSQPNTEAFF. The CDR3 DNA follows: TGTGCCAGCAGCTCCCAACCGAACACTGAAGCTTTCTTT.

This rearrangement joins TRBV2 to TRBJ1-3; possible D gene TRBD1, 5 bases. This CDR3 spans 16 amino acids. Germline V lookup: CDR1 SNHLY, CDR2 FYNNEI. Trimming removed 8 bases from V and 1 base from J, with 18 bases in between. CDR3 region: CASGGDRGRSGNTIYF. The CDR3 DNA is TGTGCCAGCGGAGGGGACCGCGGAAGGTCTGGAAACACCATATATTTT.